These 17 T cell receptor beta chains share one sample of origin, sequenced in a study of regulatory T cells in long-lasting Graves disease. The time point was: persistent/refractory GD, antithyroid drugs over 5 years with positive TRAb. With RNA extracted from PBMCs as input, the TCR library was made. The authors built TCR beta libraries using iRepertoire HTBI primers and Arm-PCR of CDR3 regions. TCRdb reanalysed the multiplex PCR reads using MiXCR and keeps one entry per CDR3 protein. In the table there are about 460,000 distinct CDR3 sequences, roughly 23% of which are singletons. The sequences come from peripheral blood mononuclear cells (PBMCs), collected when the disease was refractory, from a patient treated with antithyroid drugs. The receptors shown here come from a female donor with Graves disease.

In its sample, this clonotype was seen many times. This chain links TRBV28 with TRBJ1-4, with no clear D. Germline V gene data show CDR1 as MDHEN and CDR2 as SYDVKM. The V gene lost 4 bases and the J gene lost 4 bases, with 10 bases spanning the gap. CDR3 length: 14 residues. The CDR3 DNA sequence: TGTGCCAGCAGTTCCTTAAGGAGTAATGAAAAACTGTTTTTT. Amino acid sequence: CASSSLRSNEKLFF. Drawing the rest from reference TRBV28 and TRBJ1-4, the complete variable domain is DVKVTQSSRYLVKRTGEKVFLECVQDMDHENMFWYRQDPGLGLRLIYFSYDVKMKEKGDIPEGYSVSREKKERFSLILESASTNQTSMYLCASSSLRSNEKLFFGSGTQLSVL.

This clonotype was counted many times. The gene calls are TRBV28 and TRBJ1-4; D remains unclear. Trimming shortened V by 6 bases and J by 3 bases, and 14 bases separated the two germline ends. The CDR3 sequence is 15 residues long. CDR1 MDHEN and CDR2 SYDVKM come from the germline V gene. DNA for the CDR3: TGTGCCAGCAGCCTCTTAGGTTTGGCTAATGAAAAACTGTTTTTT. Translation: CASSLLGLANEKLFF.

This clonotype has at least ten counts. This CDR3 reads CASSLARLDYGYTF. The CDR3 DNA follows: TGTGCCAGCAGTTTAGCTCGTCTTGACTATGGCTACACCTTC. This chain connects TRBV12-3 or TRBV12-4 to TRBJ1-2; D is unclear. V was clipped by 0 bases and J by 3 bases, with 8 bases between them. This CDR3 contains 14 residues.

Many counts were recorded for this clonotype. This chain uses TRBV28 with TRBJ1-2, with a tentative D call TRBD1 (6 bases). Germline CDR1 MDHEN, CDR2 SYDVKM. The CDR3 is 14 residues long. V lost 6 bases, J lost 2 bases, and 13 bases lay in between. The CDR3: CASSRLGANYGYTF. As DNA, the CDR3 is TGTGCCAGCAGCCGCCTGGGGGCCAACTATGGCTACACCTTC.

This chain links TRBV14 with TRBJ2-5; D gene uncertain. Looked up from germline, CDR1 is SGHDN and CDR2 is FVKESK. This CDR3 has 12 amino acids. The V and J ends lost 2 bases and 5 bases respectively, with 6 bases between them. CDR3 sequence reads: CASSQTWETQYF. The CDR3, as DNA: TGTGCCAGCAGCCAAACATGGGAGACCCAGTACTTC.

As regards this clonotype: A much larger clone sits a single nucleotide away, making a read error possible. The CDR3 ends on some other residue instead of the conserved phenylalanine or tryptophan, so this is likely a read error. This chain connects TRBV9 to TRBJ1-1, with a tentative D call TRBD1 (6 bases). Germline CDR1 reads SGDLS; CDR2 reads YYNGEE. V shed 0 bases and J shed 4 bases, with 7 bases lying between them. The CDR3 extends over 13 amino acids. CDR3 loop: CASSVEGGTEAFL. CDR3 nucleotide sequence: TGTGCCAGCAGCGTAGAGGGGGGCACTGAAGCTTTCCTT.

This clonotype was counted only a few times. The chain uses TRBV24-1 and TRBJ1-1, with a weak D call TRBD1 (5 bases). Trimming took 7 bases from V and 3 from J, leaving 14 bases between them. Germline CDR1 and CDR2: KGHDR and SFDVKD. The CDR3 consists of 14 residues. The CDR3 sequence: CATRGGQGDTEAFF. CDR3 DNA: TGTGCCACCAGGGGCGGGCAGGGAGACACTGAAGCTTTCTTT.

Many counts were recorded for this clonotype. The genes are TRBV24-1 and TRBJ1-5; D is ambiguous. There are 13 residues in the CDR3. V was shortened by 4 bases and J by 0 bases, with 3 bases between the two germline ends. CDR1 is KGHDR, CDR2 SFDVKD, per germline. The CDR3 sequence is CATSEYSNQPQHF. Written as DNA, the CDR3 is TGTGCCACCAGTGAGTATAGCAATCAGCCCCAGCATTTT.

Ten or more counts support this clonotype. V and J are TRBV20-1 and TRBJ2-2, with D tentatively TRBD1 or TRBD2 (5 bases each). Germline V gives CDR1 DFQATT, CDR2 SNEGSKA (reference sequence). Trimming removed 6 bases from V and 4 bases from J, with 15 bases in between. This CDR3 spans 14 amino acids. The CDR3 is CSAQGEHVTGELFF. In DNA, the CDR3 is TGCAGTGCCCAGGGAGAACACGTCACCGGGGAGCTGTTTTTT.

DNA for the CDR3: TGCAGTGCTTCATGGGGAGATACCTCCTACGAGCAGTACTTC. It translates to CSASWGDTSYEQYF. This chain connects TRBV20-1 to TRBJ2-7, with TRBD2 as a possible D gene (5 bases). Germline V gene lookup returns CDR1 DFQATT and CDR2 SNEGSKA (reference sequence). V lost 5 bases, J lost 0 bases, and 14 bases lay in between. This CDR3 is 14 amino acids long.

This clonotype was observed at least ten times. This chain connects TRBV20-1 to TRBJ2-5; 8 bases align to TRBD1. Germline CDR1 reads DFQATT; CDR2 reads SNEGSKA (reference sequence). The CDR3 extends over 13 amino acids. V gave up 4 bases and J gave up 5 bases; unmatched junction bases: 6. CDR3 sequence (DNA): TGCAGTGCTACCGGGACAGGCGGCGAGACCCAGTACTTC. Encoded protein: CSATGTGGETQYF.

This clonotype was recorded at least ten times. The chain is built from TRBV28 and TRBJ2-5; D gene ambiguous. V lost 3 bases, J lost 0 bases, and 8 bases lay in between. The CDR3 spans 14 residues. Germline V lookup: CDR1 MDHEN, CDR2 SYDVKM. The CDR3 loop is CASSLKSYQETQYF. The CDR3 bases are TGTGCCAGCAGTTTGAAGTCTTACCAAGAGACCCAGTACTTC.

This clonotype was seen repeatedly, ten times or more. The chain is built from TRBV28 and TRBJ1-1; TRBD1 matches 11 bases. Unmatched junction bases numbered 0, after V lost 6 bases and J lost 0 bases. CDR3 length equals 14 residues. CDR1 and CDR2 (germline): MDHEN, SYDVKM. CDR3 DNA sequence: TGTGCCAGCAGGGGACAGGGGGTGAACACTGAAGCTTTCTTT. This sequence encodes CASRGQGVNTEAFF.

The chain recombines TRBV6-1 with TRBJ1-6; 7 bases agree with TRBD1. Germline-derived CDR1 and CDR2 are MNHNS and SASEGT. This CDR3 region has 16 residues. V lost 6 bases and J lost 7; bases outside the gene matches: 12. The CDR3 spells CASSLTPQGGNSPLHF. Here the CDR3 DNA reads TGTGCCAGCAGCCTCACCCCTCAGGGGGGCAATTCACCCCTCCACTTT.

V and J are TRBV7-9 and TRBJ1-1, with D maybe TRBD1 (6 bases). The CDR3 spans 14 residues. Germline-derived CDR1 and CDR2 are SEHNR and FQNEAQ (reference sequence). Trimming shortened V by 5 bases and J by 5 bases, and 15 bases separated the two germline ends. The CDR3 loop reads CASSPNRDGTEAFF. CDR3 sequence (DNA): TGTGCCAGCAGCCCGAACAGGGATGGAACTGAAGCTTTCTTT.

This clonotype was seen more than once but under ten times. The V gene is TRBV7-2, the J gene TRBJ2-4; D possibly corresponds to TRBD2 (6 bases). This CDR3 has 14 residues. Germline lookup yields CDR1 SGHTA and CDR2 FQGNSA. The germline V and J ends were trimmed by 2 bases and 8 bases, with 13 bases remaining between them. CDR3 DNA: TGTGCCAGCAGCTTAAGCCCCGGGGGTCACATTCAGTACTTC. Translation gives CASSLSPGGHIQYF.

There are a few counts of this clonotype. The chain has TRBV30 and TRBJ1-1, with 8 bases matching TRBD1. This CDR3 contains 15 residues. Germline trimming cut 2 bases from V and 1 base from J; bases unmatched to any gene: 6. CDR1 and CDR2 (germline): GTSNPN, SVGIG (reference sequence). In DNA, the CDR3 is TGTGCCTGGAGTCTCCGGGACAGGACGAACACTGAAGCTTTCTTT. Residues: CAWSLRDRTNTEAFF.